The 27 T cell receptor beta chains below all came from one sample that was sequenced in a study of OX40 agonist ivuxolimab in advanced cancers. Clones were read by immunoSEQ multiplex PCR, and TCRdb kept only the in-frame ones, dropping some. This sample has under 80,000 clones, with approximately 90% found just once. The input for sequencing was CD4+ or CD8+ T cells sorted from blood, taken in a trial of the OX40 agonist ivuxolimab. All receptors derive from an adult with an advanced solid tumor such as melanoma, head and neck, liver or kidney cancer.

This rearrangement joins TRBV28 to TRBJ2-7; TRBD2 is a possible D gene (6 bases). CDR3 size: 15 residues. Germline V CDR1 and CDR2: MDHEN, SYDVKM. V lost 6 bases and J lost 4, with 19 bases in between. CDR3 DNA sequence: TGTGCCAGCAGCCTAGGTCTCGGGGGAGGTTACGAGCAGTACTTC. Amino acids: CASSLGLGGGYEQYF.

The J gene is TRBJ2-5, the V gene TRBV30; D perhaps matches TRBD2 (6 bases). V lost 0 bases, J lost 2 bases, and 10 bases lay in between. This CDR3 comprises 14 residues. CDR1 and CDR2 from the germline V gene are GTSNPN and SVGIG (reference sequence). The DNA for the CDR3 is TGTGCCTGGAGTGTCTTAGCGGAACAAGAGACCCAGTACTTC. Protein sequence: CAWSVLAEQETQYF.

The CDR3 bases are TGTGCCTGGAGTCAGGGCCCGAACACTGAAGCTTTCTTT. Its translation is CAWSQGPNTEAFF. V usage is TRBV30 and J usage is TRBJ1-1; the D gene is possibly TRBD1 (5 bases). The CDR3 has 13 amino acids. Germline V gene sequence: CDR1 GTSNPN, CDR2 SVGIG (reference sequence). V was clipped by 2 bases and J by 1 base, with 8 bases between them.

The chain employs TRBV10-3 and TRBJ2-7; D call uncertain. Between the trimmed V and J ends, which lost 2 bases and 1 base, there was a span of 6 bases. Germline CDR1 and CDR2: ENHRY and SYGVKD. This CDR3 has 13 residues. CDR3 amino acids: CAISEGFSYEQYF. The CDR3 DNA reads as TGTGCCATCAGTGAGGGCTTTTCCTACGAGCAGTACTTC.

V gene TRBV9 combines with J gene TRBJ2-7; no firm D call. CDR3 size: 13 residues. V shed 7 bases and J shed 3 bases, with 14 bases lying between them. Germline V lookup: CDR1 SGDLS, CDR2 YYNGEE. The CDR3 nucleotides are TGTGCCAGCGCCGCTGGTCACAGCTACGAGCAGTACTTC. Translation gives CASAAGHSYEQYF.

This clone occurred a few times. This sequence joins TRBV4-3 and TRBJ1-2; D is ambiguous. CDR1 and CDR2 (germline): LGHNA, YSLEER. The CDR3 length is 13 residues. The V and J ends lost 0 bases and 4 bases respectively, with 6 bases between them. This CDR3 is CASSQDPVYGYTF. CDR3 nucleotides: TGCGCCAGCAGCCAAGATCCAGTCTATGGCTACACCTTC.

V gene TRBV9 combines with J gene TRBJ2-5; no clear D. From germline, CDR1 is SGDLS and CDR2 YYNGEE. This CDR3 contains 10 residues. Trimming pared 5 bases from V and 5 bases from J, leaving 4 bases between. CDR3 in amino acids: CASRRETQYF. The CDR3 DNA is TGTGCCAGCAGGCGGGAGACCCAGTACTTC.

The gene calls are TRBV9 and TRBJ1-1, with 8 bases aligning to TRBD1. The CDR3 totals 13 residues. The V gene end was trimmed by 0 bases and the J gene end by 6 bases; junction bases not matched to a gene: 1. The germline gives CDR1 SGDLS, CDR2 YYNGEE. This CDR3 is CASSVEQGAEAFF. As DNA, the CDR3 is TGTGCCAGCAGCGTAGAACAGGGGGCTGAAGCTTTCTTT.

The rearrangement links TRBV4-2 to TRBJ1-5; D remains unclear. The CDR3 covers 15 residues. V was cut by 3 bases and J by 0 bases, with 9 bases left in between. Germline CDR1 reads LGHNA; CDR2 reads YNFKEQ. The CDR3 loop is CASSQEVNSNQPQHF. The CDR3 DNA is TGTGCCAGCAGCCAGGAAGTAAATAGCAATCAGCCCCAGCATTTT.

V gene TRBV7-8 combines with J gene TRBJ2-1; TRBD2 aligns across 12 bases. The trim removed 5 bases at V and 4 bases at J, leaving 6 bases unmatched. Germline V gene sequence: CDR1 SGHVS, CDR2 FQNEAQ. This CDR3 has 16 residues. The CDR3 DNA reads as TGTGCCAGCAGCGCCCGACTAGCGGGAGATTACAATGAGCAGTTCTTC. This translates into CASSARLAGDYNEQFF. The full variable domain, completed using reference TRBV7-8 and TRBJ2-1, is GAGVSQSPRYKVAKRGQDVALRCDPISGHVSLFWYQQALGQGPEFLTYFQNEAQLDKSGLPSDRFFAERPEGSVSTLKIQRTQQEDSAVYLCASSARLAGDYNEQFFGPGTRLTVL.

This chain connects TRBV28 to TRBJ1-2; the D is unclear. Trimming cost V 4 bases and J 4 bases, with 10 bases left between them. The germline V gene has CDR1 MDHEN and CDR2 SYDVKM. The CDR3 loop spans 13 amino acids. Here the CDR3 reads CASSSSRGYGYTF. The CDR3 DNA reads as TGTGCCAGCAGTTCGTCACGGGGCTATGGCTACACCTTC.

In this sample, this clone turned up a few times. V usage is TRBV5-1 and J usage is TRBJ1-3; D is perhaps TRBD1 (5 bases). This CDR3 is built from 20 residues. The V end was cut by 0 bases, the J end by 7 bases, with 29 bases between. CDR1 SGHRS and CDR2 YFSETQ come from the germline V gene. CDR3 amino acids: CASSLGWLLRDPGEGNTIYF. The CDR3 DNA reads as TGCGCCAGCAGCTTGGGCTGGTTGCTCAGGGACCCAGGCGAAGGGAACACCATATATTTT.

The V gene is TRBV7-9, the J gene TRBJ1-6; a possible D gene is TRBD1 (5 bases). The CDR3 runs to 15 residues. Germline-derived CDR1 and CDR2 are SEHNR and FQNEAQ (reference sequence). The germline V and J ends were trimmed by 2 bases and 7 bases, with 12 bases remaining between them. The CDR3, as DNA: TGTGCCAGCAGCTTAAGGTCGGGGCCCAATTCACCCCTCCACTTT. It specifies CASSLRSGPNSPLHF. The variable domain in full, with the rest retrieved from reference TRBV7-9 and TRBJ1-6, is DTGVSQNPRHKITKRGQNVTFRCDPISEHNRLYWYRQTLGQGPEFLTYFQNEAQLEKSRLLSDRFSAERPKGSFSTLEIQRTEQGDSAMYLCASSLRSGPNSPLHFGNGTRLTVT.

The V and J genes are TRBV6-1 and TRBJ1-2, with 11 bases that match TRBD1. The CDR3 length is 19 residues. V lost 2 bases and J lost 5; bases outside the gene matches: 16. The germline CDR1 and CDR2 sequences are MNHNS and SASEGT. For the CDR3, the DNA is TGTGCCAGCAGTGAACGGGACAGGGGGTTGGCAACTGGTTTGTATGGCTACACCTTC. Translation gives CASSERDRGLATGLYGYTF.

V gene TRBV4-2 combines with J gene TRBJ2-7, with 8 bases that match TRBD2. The CDR3 covers 16 residues. With 4 bases clipped from V and 4 bases from J, the junction kept 12 bases outside the gene matches. Germline V gives CDR1 LGHNA, CDR2 YNFKEQ. CDR3 nucleotides: TGTGCCAGCAGCCTTGACAGAAGCGGGAGTGGTTACGAGCAGTACTTC. Translation: CASSLDRSGSGYEQYF.

The rearrangement uses TRBV5-1 and TRBJ2-7; D is undetermined. CDR1 and CDR2 from the germline V gene are SGHRS and YFSETQ. Deletions cut 2 bases from V and 2 bases from J, with 5 bases between. CDR3 length: 12 amino acids. DNA of the CDR3: TGCGCCAGCAGCTTCGGAGCCTACGAGCAGTACTTC. This translates into CASSFGAYEQYF.

The chain is built from TRBV11-3 and TRBJ2-1; 10 nucleotides align to TRBD2. The CDR3 runs to 14 residues. V lost 5 bases and J lost 8; bases outside the gene matches: 6. The germline gives CDR1 SGHNT, CDR2 YENEEA. CDR3 sequence (DNA): TGTGCCAGCAGCCCTAGCGGGAGCTCCTATGAGCAGTTCTTC. Translating gives CASSPSGSSYEQFF.

This clone showed up just once. This rearrangement joins TRBV28 to TRBJ2-1; TRBD2 aligns across 10 bases. The ends lost 5 bases at V and 8 bases at J; junction bases unmatched: 6. Germline V CDR1 and CDR2: MDHEN, SYDVKM. The CDR3 consists of 14 residues. The CDR3 DNA follows: TGTGCCAGCAGTCTAGCGGGAGCGGGCGATGAGCAGTTCTTC. Its translation: CASSLAGAGDEQFF.

This rearrangement joins TRBV18 to TRBJ2-1; the match to TRBD2 covers 10 bases. The CDR3 is 16 residues long. Looked up from germline, CDR1 is KGHSH and CDR2 is LQKENI. Unmatched junction bases numbered 7, after V lost 0 bases and J lost 8 bases. The chain's CDR3 is CASSPPLAGALDEQFF. DNA of the CDR3: TGTGCCAGCTCACCACCCCTAGCGGGAGCTTTGGATGAGCAGTTCTTC.

The chain recombines TRBV4-3 with TRBJ2-1; a possible D gene is TRBD2 (6 bases). CDR3 length: 14 amino acids. Trimming cost V 4 bases and J 6 bases, with 13 bases left between them. CDR1 LGHNA and CDR2 YSLEER come from the germline V gene. The CDR3 region is CASSLGSPSNEQFF. The CDR3 DNA sequence: TGCGCCAGCAGCCTCGGGAGCCCGTCCAATGAGCAGTTCTTC.

The V gene is TRBV28, the J gene TRBJ2-2, with TRBD2 matching over 7 bases. This CDR3 has 16 residues. The V gene end was trimmed by 5 bases and the J gene end by 1 base; junction bases not matched to a gene: 7. Germline V CDR1 and CDR2: MDHEN, SYDVKM. In nucleotides, the CDR3 is TGTGCCAGCAGTCTTTCTAGGGAGGGGAACACCGGGGAGCTGTTTTTT. This translates into CASSLSREGNTGELFF.

The rearrangement links TRBV7-9 to TRBJ2-1; 9 nucleotides match TRBD2. The CDR3 runs 16 residues. Germline V gene data show CDR1 as SEHNR and CDR2 as FQNEAQ (reference sequence). V shed 4 bases and J 2 bases; nucleotides not matched to a gene: 6. CDR3 amino acids: CASSSLAGEPYNEQFF. CDR3 DNA sequence: TGTGCCAGCAGCTCGTTAGCGGGAGAACCCTACAATGAGCAGTTCTTC.

The chain joins TRBV28 to TRBJ2-2; unclear D gene. The CDR3 spans 14 residues. The V end was cut by 10 bases, the J end by 0 bases, with 12 bases between. Looked up from germline, CDR1 is MDHEN and CDR2 is SYDVKM. The CDR3 loop is CAIHPNSNTGELFF. CDR3 coding DNA: TGTGCCATCCACCCCAACTCGAACACCGGGGAGCTGTTTTTT.

This clone has just one count. The genes are TRBV14 and TRBJ1-3, with 9 bases fitting TRBD1. From germline, CDR1 is SGHDN and CDR2 FVKESK. Unmatched junction bases numbered 6, after V lost 4 bases and J lost 8 bases. CDR3 length: 14 amino acids. The CDR3 region is CASSPGQGTHTIYF. Here the CDR3 DNA reads TGTGCCAGCAGCCCCGGACAGGGGACACACACCATATATTTT.

The chain uses TRBV18 and TRBJ2-7; 11 nucleotides agree with TRBD2. Germline V lookup: CDR1 KGHSH, CDR2 LQKENI. V gave up 5 bases and J gave up 6 bases; unmatched junction bases: 3. The CDR3 is 13 residues long. The chain's CDR3 is CASSTGTSGEQYF. The DNA for the CDR3 is TGTGCCAGCTCAACCGGGACTAGCGGCGAGCAGTACTTC.

The CDR3 DNA follows: TGTGCCAGCAAGGGGAGACAGAACACTGAAGCTTTCTTT. Protein: CASKGRQNTEAFF. The V call is TRBV25-1, the J call TRBJ1-1, with D tentatively TRBD1 (5 bases). Germline CDR1 reads MGHDK; CDR2 reads SYGVNS. CDR3 length equals 13 residues. Trimming took off 7 bases at V and 1 base at J, with 10 bases between the two ends.

The V gene is TRBV2, the J gene TRBJ2-2; TRBD2 matches 10 bases. Germline V gene data show CDR1 as SNHLY and CDR2 as FYNNEI. The CDR3 runs 17 residues. V lost 4 bases to trimming and J lost 4 bases; unmatched junction nucleotides: 9. The CDR3 nucleotides read TGTGCCAGCAGTGTCGCTAGCGGGAGTGAGGGCACCGGGGAGCTGTTTTTT. It codes for CASSVASGSEGTGELFF.